These 18 T cell receptor beta chains originate from one sample sequenced in a study of T cell responses to AZD1222 COVID-19 vaccine. Using immunoSEQ multiplex PCR, the repertoire was profiled, and TCRdb retains in-frame clones only, with some absent. In the table there are about 100,000 clones, 70% to 90% of which are singletons. The sample here was peripheral blood, taken on day 0 of AZD1222 vaccination. The receptors stem from an adult in good health.

The gene calls are TRBV6-2 or TRBV6-3 and TRBJ1-5, with 7 bases aligning to TRBD1. V gave up 0 bases and J gave up 4 bases; unmatched junction bases: 3. The CDR3 is made up of 15 amino acids. Germline loops: CDR1 MNHEY, CDR2 SVGEGT. CDR3 nucleotides: TGTGCCAGCAGTTACTCGACGGACAGGAATCAGCCCCAGCATTTT. This encodes CASSYSTDRNQPQHF.

The rearrangement links TRBV3-1 (or the pseudogene TRBV3-2) to TRBJ2-2, with 14 bases identical to TRBD2. Germline V gives CDR1 LGHDT, CDR2 YNNKEL (reference sequence). The CDR3 is 17 residues long. Germline trimming cut 4 bases from V and 4 bases from J; bases unmatched to any gene: 5. Here the CDR3 reads CASSLGLAGDLTGELFF. In DNA, the CDR3 is TGTGCCAGCAGCCTGGGACTAGCGGGAGATCTCACCGGGGAGCTGTTTTTT.

The chain carries TRBV12-3 or TRBV12-4 and TRBJ1-1; 7 nucleotides align to TRBD1. With 6 bases clipped from V and 1 base from J, the junction kept 2 bases outside the gene matches. This CDR3 is 13 amino acids long. CDR3 nucleotide sequence: TGTGCCAGCAGCGGGACAGCGAACACTGAAGCTTTCTTT. As protein: CASSGTANTEAFF.

The chain carries TRBV7-2 and TRBJ1-2; D is perhaps TRBD1 (6 bases). CDR1 is SGHTA and CDR2 is FQGNSA in the germline V gene. Trimming cost V 4 bases and J 8 bases, with 8 bases left between them. This CDR3 region has 11 residues. DNA for the CDR3: TGTGCCAGCAGCTCAGGGGTAGGCTACACCTTC. Encoded protein: CASSSGVGYTF.

V usage is TRBV5-8 and J usage is TRBJ2-7; possible D gene TRBD1, 6 bases. CDR1 and CDR2 from the germline V gene are SGHTS and YDEGEE. This CDR3 region has 13 residues. Between the trimmed V and J ends, which lost 3 bases and 7 bases, there was a span of 14 bases. This chain's CDR3 is CASSSGQRMEQYF. The CDR3 region has the DNA TGTGCCAGCAGCTCCGGACAGCGAATGGAGCAGTACTTC.

V and J are TRBV7-2 and TRBJ1-4; D is undetermined. The germline gives CDR1 SGHTA, CDR2 FQGNSA. Trimming left V 1 base short and J 8 bases short, with 14 bases between. This CDR3 contains 15 residues. The CDR3 region has the DNA TGTGCCAGCAGCTTAGACAGTACGCCTCCCGAAAAACTGTTTTTT. It is translated as CASSLDSTPPEKLFF.

The chain joins TRBV28 to TRBJ1-4; no firm D call. V was trimmed by 5 bases and J by 0 bases, leaving 4 bases between them. The CDR3 covers 13 residues. Germline CDR1 and CDR2: MDHEN and SYDVKM. CDR3 sequence (DNA): TGTGCCAGCAGTATCACAACTAATGAAAAACTGTTTTTT. It translates to CASSITTNEKLFF.

The chain carries TRBV28 and TRBJ1-4; TRBD1 aligns across 9 bases. With V trimmed by 6 bases and J by 5 bases, 4 bases remained unmatched. The V gene's germline CDR1 is MDHEN and CDR2 SYDVKM. The CDR3 has 14 amino acids. CDR3 amino acids: CASRTGTGNEKLFF. The CDR3 DNA reads as TGTGCCAGCAGAACCGGGACAGGGAATGAAAAACTGTTTTTT.

V is TRBV9 and J is TRBJ1-4, with 9 bases that match TRBD1. The CDR3 has 18 residues. After removal of 3 bases from V and 0 bases from J, the junction contained 9 bases not matched to a gene. Germline V gene data show CDR1 as SGDLS and CDR2 as YYNGEE. CDR3 nucleotides: TGTGCCAGCAGCGACGCCGGGACAGGGATTGCAACTAATGAAAAACTGTTTTTT. As protein: CASSDAGTGIATNEKLFF.

J is TRBJ2-7 and V is TRBV20-1; the D gene is possibly TRBD1 (6 bases). V was pared by 6 bases and J by 4 bases, with 10 bases between. The CDR3 runs to 11 residues. The germline V gene has CDR1 DFQATT and CDR2 SNEGSKA (reference sequence). CDR3: CSALGQYEQYF. CDR3 nucleotide sequence: TGCAGTGCCCTTGGACAGTACGAGCAGTACTTC.

This CDR3 is CASRIAAGTYEQYF. In DNA form, the CDR3 reads TGTGCCAGCAGGATCGCCGCCGGAACCTACGAGCAGTACTTC. The rearrangement links TRBV28 to TRBJ2-7; the D is unclear. With 6 bases removed from V and 2 bases from J, the gap between germline ends came to 14 bases. This CDR3 spans 14 amino acids. Germline-derived CDR1 and CDR2 are MDHEN and SYDVKM. Filled out from reference TRBV28 and TRBJ2-7, the complete variable domain reads DVKVTQSSRYLVKRTGEKVFLECVQDMDHENMFWYRQDPGLGLRLIYFSYDVKMKEKGDIPEGYSVSREKKERFSLILESASTNQTSMYLCASRIAAGTYEQYFGPGTRLTVT.

The chain uses TRBV2 and TRBJ1-3, with D tentatively TRBD1 (5 bases). CDR3 length: 15 residues. Germline CDR1 reads SNHLY; CDR2 reads FYNNEI. Trimming stripped 3 bases from V and 2 bases from J, with 11 bases between. CDR3 amino acids: CASSDRQGTGNTIYF. The CDR3 DNA reads as TGTGCCAGCAGTGACCGGCAGGGAACTGGAAACACCATATATTTT.

The genes are TRBV9 and TRBJ2-5, with a weak D call TRBD1 (7 bases). Trimming removed 3 bases from V and 3 bases from J, with 18 bases in between. CDR3 length equals 16 residues. The V gene's germline CDR1 is SGDLS and CDR2 YYNGEE. Written as DNA, the CDR3 is TGTGCCAGCAGCGAGGGGGGCCGCGGGACAGAAGAGACCCAGTACTTC. Translating gives CASSEGGRGTEETQYF. Full variable domain (missing parts from reference TRBV9 and TRBJ2-5): DSGVTQTPKHLITATGQRVTLRCSPRSGDLSVYWYQQSLDQGLQFLIQYYNGEERAKGNILERFSAQQFPDLHSELNLSSLELGDSALYFCASSEGGRGTEETQYFGPGTRLLVL.

This clone was seen once. V is TRBV14 and J is TRBJ2-5; the D gene is possibly TRBD2 (6 bases). CDR1 and CDR2 from the germline V gene are SGHDN and FVKESK. The length of the CDR3 is 15 residues. V was cut by 4 bases and J by 5 bases, with 17 bases left in between. The CDR3 spells CASSRRGTSRETQYF. CDR3 DNA: TGTGCCAGCAGCCGGAGAGGTACTAGCAGGGAGACCCAGTACTTC.

This rearrangement joins TRBV27 to TRBJ1-5; D might be TRBD1 (5 bases). Germline assignment: CDR1 MNHEY and CDR2 SMNVEV (reference sequence). V lost 1 base, J lost 6 bases, and 7 bases lay in between. There are 13 residues in the CDR3. CDR3 region: CASSLYQGQPQHF. The DNA for the CDR3 is TGTGCCAGCAGTTTATACCAGGGTCAGCCCCAGCATTTT.

V is TRBV28 and J is TRBJ1-2; TRBD1 agrees at 7 bases. The CDR3 has 12 amino acids. Germline CDR1 is MDHEN and CDR2 is SYDVKM. DNA of the CDR3: TGTGGAGCGACGGGACAGAACTATGGCTACACCTTC. Protein: CGATGQNYGYTF.

In regard to this clone: Because the CDR3's place on the DNA is in doubt, the DNA is left out and the CDR3 is given as listed by TCRdb. The chain links TRBV6-6 to TRBJ2-2. Including both end residues, the CDR3 is 15 amino acids long. Germline V gene lookup returns CDR1 MNHNY and CDR2 SVGAGI (reference sequence). This chain's CDR3 is CASSSGQAHTGELFF.

This chain connects TRBV7-2 to TRBJ2-7; 7 positions match TRBD2. V shed 3 bases, J shed 4 bases, and the junction held 9 bases outside the gene matches. This CDR3 comprises 15 residues. Germline assignment: CDR1 SGHTA and CDR2 FQGNSA. CDR3 DNA sequence: TGTGCCAGCAGCTTCCTAGCGGATCCCCAATACGAGCAGTACTTC. Its protein is CASSFLADPQYEQYF.